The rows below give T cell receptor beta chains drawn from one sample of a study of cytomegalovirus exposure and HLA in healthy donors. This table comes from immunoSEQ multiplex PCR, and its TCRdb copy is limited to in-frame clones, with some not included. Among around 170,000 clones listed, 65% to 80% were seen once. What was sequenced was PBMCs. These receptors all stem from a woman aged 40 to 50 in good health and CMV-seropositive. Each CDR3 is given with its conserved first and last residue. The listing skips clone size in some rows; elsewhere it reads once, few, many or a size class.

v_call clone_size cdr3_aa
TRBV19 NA CASSPFGEDYGYTF
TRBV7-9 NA CASSPDKRNEQFF
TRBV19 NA CASSIVGATGITEAFF
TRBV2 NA CASRRPGLAGVETQYF
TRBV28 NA CASSSPTGTGSYEQYF
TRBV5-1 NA CASSGRQGADTEAFF
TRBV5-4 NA CASTLIGRDTEAFF
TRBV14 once CASSQDLTVGDTQYF
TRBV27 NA CASSFGGPGQPQHF
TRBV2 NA CASSDFRQQPQHF
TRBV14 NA CASSAQGYSPLHF
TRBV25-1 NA CASSLITATNEKLFF
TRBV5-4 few CASSLGRDGHNEQFF
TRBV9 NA CASSAGDRISYTF
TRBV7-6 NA CASSLSPAEFSYNEQFF
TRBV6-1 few CASRPGGAGANVLTF
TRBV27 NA CASSFYGTNQFF
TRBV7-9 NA CASSLVIRGGRDTQYF
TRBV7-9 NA CASSLVGGTGNTEAFF
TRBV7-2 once CASSPRAANTEAFF
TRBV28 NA CASSFRTGGAEKLFF
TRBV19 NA CASSLDRFQPQHF
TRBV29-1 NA CSVVQRTSSYEQYF
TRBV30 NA CAWSVTRYTEAFF
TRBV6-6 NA CASSSPGQPQHF
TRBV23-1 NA CAGRARCPQPQHF
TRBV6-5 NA CASSASAGGSETQYF
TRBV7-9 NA CSSSPAHRALGSPLHF
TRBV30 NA CAWSSTGEAFF
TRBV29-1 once CSAGDLASLGGDYGYTF
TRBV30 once CAWSVPGGGRETQYF
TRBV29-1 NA CSAIRETQYF
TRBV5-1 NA CASSPETDRWGGYTF
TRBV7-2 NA CASSSSGEQYF
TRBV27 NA CASAGAALLNTEAFF